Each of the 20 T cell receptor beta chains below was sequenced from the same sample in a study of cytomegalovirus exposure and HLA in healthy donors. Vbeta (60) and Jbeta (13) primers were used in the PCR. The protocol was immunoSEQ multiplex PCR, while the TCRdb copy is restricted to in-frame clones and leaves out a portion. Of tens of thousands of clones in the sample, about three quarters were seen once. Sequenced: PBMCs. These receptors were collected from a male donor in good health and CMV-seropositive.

Here the CDR3 reads CASSPVGQTYTGELFF. In nucleotides, the CDR3 is TGTGCCAGCAGCCCGGTAGGCCAGACATACACCGGGGAGCTGTTTTTT. The chain couples TRBV9 to TRBJ2-2, with D hard to call. This CDR3 contains 16 residues. Per germline, CDR1 SGDLS and CDR2 YYNGEE. The V and J ends lost 4 bases and 3 bases respectively, with 16 bases between them.

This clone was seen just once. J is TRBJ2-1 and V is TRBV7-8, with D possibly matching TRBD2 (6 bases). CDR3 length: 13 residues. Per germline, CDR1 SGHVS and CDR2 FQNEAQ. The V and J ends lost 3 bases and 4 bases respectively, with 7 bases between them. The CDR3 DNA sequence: TGTGCCAGCAGCTTTCGGGAGTACAATGAGCAGTTCTTC. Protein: CASSFREYNEQFF.

Written as DNA, the CDR3 is TGTGCCAGCAGCTCAGGGGGCTCTGGCTACACCTTC. Translated, it gives CASSSGGSGYTF. The J gene is TRBJ1-2, the V gene TRBV7-9; the match to TRBD1 covers 8 bases. Trimming took 4 bases from V and 7 from J; bases not matched to a gene: 2. Germline assignment: CDR1 SEHNR and CDR2 FQNEAQ (reference sequence). The CDR3 has 12 amino acids.

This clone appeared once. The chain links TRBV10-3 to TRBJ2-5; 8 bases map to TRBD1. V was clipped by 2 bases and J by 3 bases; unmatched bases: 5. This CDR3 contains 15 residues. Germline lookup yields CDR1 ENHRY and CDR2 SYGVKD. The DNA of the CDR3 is TGTGCCATCAGTGAGCTGGACAGGGAAAAAGAGACCCAGTACTTC. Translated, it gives CAISELDREKETQYF.

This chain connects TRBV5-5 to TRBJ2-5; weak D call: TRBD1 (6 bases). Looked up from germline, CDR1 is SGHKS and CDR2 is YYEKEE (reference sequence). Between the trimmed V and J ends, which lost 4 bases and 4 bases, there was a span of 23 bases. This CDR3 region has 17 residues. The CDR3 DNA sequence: TGTGCCAGCAGCCGAACCCTTAAACACAGGGCGGGAGAGACCCAGTACTTC. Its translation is CASSRTLKHRAGETQYF.

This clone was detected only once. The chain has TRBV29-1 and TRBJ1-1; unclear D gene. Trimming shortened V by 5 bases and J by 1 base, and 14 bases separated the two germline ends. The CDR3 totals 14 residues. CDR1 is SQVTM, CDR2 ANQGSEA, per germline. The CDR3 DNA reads TGCAGCGTTCTTGGGAGACCCAAGAACACTGAAGCTTTCTTT. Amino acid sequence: CSVLGRPKNTEAFF.

The CDR3 DNA reads TGTGCCAGCAGTGAGCCCACCACAGGGGTGGAAAAACTGTTTTTT. This sequence encodes CASSEPTTGVEKLFF. The chain combines TRBV25-1 with TRBJ1-4; 7 bases match TRBD1. V shed 3 bases, J shed 8 bases, and the junction held 9 bases outside the gene matches. Germline V gene sequence: CDR1 MGHDK, CDR2 SYGVNS. The CDR3 spans 15 residues.

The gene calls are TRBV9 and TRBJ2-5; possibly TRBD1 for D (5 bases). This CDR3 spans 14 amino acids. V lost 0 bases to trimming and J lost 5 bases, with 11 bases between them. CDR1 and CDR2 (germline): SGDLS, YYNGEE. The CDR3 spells CASSVGGRVETQYF. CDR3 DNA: TGTGCCAGCAGCGTAGGTGGCAGGGTGGAGACCCAGTACTTC.

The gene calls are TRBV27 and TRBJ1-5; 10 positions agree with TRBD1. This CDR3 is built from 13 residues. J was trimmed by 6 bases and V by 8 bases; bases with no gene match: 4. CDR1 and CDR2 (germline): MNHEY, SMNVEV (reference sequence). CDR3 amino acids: CASAGTGVQPQHF. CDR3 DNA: TGTGCCAGCGCGGGGACAGGGGTTCAGCCCCAGCATTTT.

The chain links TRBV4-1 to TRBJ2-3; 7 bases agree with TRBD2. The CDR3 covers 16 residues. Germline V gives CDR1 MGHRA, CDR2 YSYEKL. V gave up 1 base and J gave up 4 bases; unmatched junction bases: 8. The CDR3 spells CASSQVFVREADTQYF. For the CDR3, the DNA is TGCGCCAGCAGCCAAGTTTTCGTCCGGGAGGCAGATACGCAGTATTTT.

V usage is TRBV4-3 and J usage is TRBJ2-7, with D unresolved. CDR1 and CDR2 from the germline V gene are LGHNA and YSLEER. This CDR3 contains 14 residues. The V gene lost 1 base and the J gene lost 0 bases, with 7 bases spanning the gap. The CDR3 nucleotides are TGCGCCAGCAGCCAAGGTTCCCTCTCCTACGAGCAGTACTTC. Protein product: CASSQGSLSYEQYF.

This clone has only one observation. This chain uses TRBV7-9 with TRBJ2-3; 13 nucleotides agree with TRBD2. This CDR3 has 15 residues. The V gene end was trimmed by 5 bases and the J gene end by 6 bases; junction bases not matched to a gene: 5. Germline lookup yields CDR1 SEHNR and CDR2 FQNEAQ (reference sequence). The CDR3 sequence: CASSEGLAGADTQYF. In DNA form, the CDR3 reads TGTGCCAGCAGCGAAGGACTAGCGGGGGCTGATACGCAGTATTTT.

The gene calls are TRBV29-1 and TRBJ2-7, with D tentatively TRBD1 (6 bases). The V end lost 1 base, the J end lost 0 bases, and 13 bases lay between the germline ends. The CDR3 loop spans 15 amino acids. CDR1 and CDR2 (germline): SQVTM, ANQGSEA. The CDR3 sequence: CSVEGGRDNSYEQYF. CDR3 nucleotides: TGCAGCGTTGAAGGGGGAAGGGACAACTCCTACGAGCAGTACTTC.

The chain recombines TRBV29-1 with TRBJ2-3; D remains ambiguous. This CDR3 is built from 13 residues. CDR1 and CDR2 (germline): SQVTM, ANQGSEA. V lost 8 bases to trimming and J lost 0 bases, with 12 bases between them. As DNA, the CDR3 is TGCAGCACACGTCGCGGTAGCACAGATACGCAGTATTTT. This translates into CSTRRGSTDTQYF.

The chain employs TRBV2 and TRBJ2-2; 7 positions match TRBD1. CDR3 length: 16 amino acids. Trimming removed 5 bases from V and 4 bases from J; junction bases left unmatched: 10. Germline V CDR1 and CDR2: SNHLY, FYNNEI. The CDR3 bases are TGTGCCAGCAGTCGTTTGAGGGGGCTGGGCACCGGGGAGCTGTTTTTT. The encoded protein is CASSRLRGLGTGELFF.

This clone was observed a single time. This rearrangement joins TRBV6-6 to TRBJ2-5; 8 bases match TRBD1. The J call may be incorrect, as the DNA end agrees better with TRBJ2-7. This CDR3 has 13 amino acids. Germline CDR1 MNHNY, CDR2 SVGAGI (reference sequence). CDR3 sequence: CATKTGVLYEQYF. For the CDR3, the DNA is TGTGCCACCAAGACAGGGGTGCTCTACGAGCAGTACTTC.

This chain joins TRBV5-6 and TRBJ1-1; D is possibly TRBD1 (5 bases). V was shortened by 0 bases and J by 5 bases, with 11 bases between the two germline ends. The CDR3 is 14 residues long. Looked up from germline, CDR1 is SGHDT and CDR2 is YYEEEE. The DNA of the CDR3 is TGTGCCAGCAGCTTGGGGGGGGAGTCTACTGAAGCTTTCTTT. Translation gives CASSLGGESTEAFF.

The CDR3 bases are TGTGCCAGCAGCCGACCAGGGGGCTACGAGCAGTACTTC. This codes for CASSRPGGYEQYF. The chain uses TRBV5-4 and TRBJ2-7; 7 nucleotides line up with TRBD1. The germline V gene has CDR1 SGHNT and CDR2 YYREEE (reference sequence). The V segment lost 4 bases and the J segment 3 bases; nucleotides outside the gene matches: 4. The CDR3 is made up of 13 amino acids.

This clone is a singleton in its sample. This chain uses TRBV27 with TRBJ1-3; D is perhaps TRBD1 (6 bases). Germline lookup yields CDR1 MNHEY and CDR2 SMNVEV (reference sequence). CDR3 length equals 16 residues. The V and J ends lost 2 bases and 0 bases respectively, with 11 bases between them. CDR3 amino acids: CASSLAGAHSGNTIYF. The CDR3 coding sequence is TGTGCCAGCAGTTTAGCAGGGGCACACTCTGGAAACACCATATATTTT.

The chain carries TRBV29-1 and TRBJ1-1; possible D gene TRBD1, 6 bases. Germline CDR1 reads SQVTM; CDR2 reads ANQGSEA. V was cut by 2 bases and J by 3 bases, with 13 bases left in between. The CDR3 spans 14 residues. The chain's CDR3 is CSVELQGYDTEAFF. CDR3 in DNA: TGCAGCGTTGAATTACAGGGATATGACACTGAAGCTTTCTTT.